These T cell receptor beta chains were read from a single sample in a study of response to subunit inactivated influenza vaccine. MiXCR was run by TCRdb on the RT-PCR reads, yielding one entry per CDR3 protein. The table lists approximately 490,000 distinct CDR3 sequences, around 7.9% of them singletons. Sequences were derived from PBMCs from blood, sampled around 25 months after vaccination. These TCRs come from a man aged 50 to 75 who received an inactivated influenza vaccine. CDR3s include the opening cysteine and the closing phenylalanine or tryptophan. A D gene is named only where the DNA matches it firmly. Some rows have no size entry. The others give once, few or many, or a class for an expanded clone.

abundance | d_gene | j_gene | v_gene | CDR3nt | CDR3aa
- | - | TRBJ1-5 | TRBV11-2 | TGTGCCAGCAGCCTTGACAGGATCAATCCGCCCCAGCATTTT | CASSLDRINPPQHF
few | TRBD2 | TRBJ2-3 | TRBV6-2/TRBV6-3 | TGTGCCAGCAGTTACAGTCGGGACTACACAGATACGCAGTATTTT | CASSYSRDYTDTQYF
- | - | TRBJ1-3 | TRBV4-2 | TGTGCCAGCAGCCGAGGACAGAAGGGAAACACCATATATTTT | CASSRGQKGNTIYF
few | - | TRBJ2-5 | TRBV20-1 | TGCAGTGCTAGAGATCCCCGCCGTGTGACCCAGTACTTC | CSARDPRRVTQYF
- | TRBD2 | TRBJ2-7 | TRBV2 | TGTGCCAGCCAACTAGCGGGAGGCCTCTACGAGCAGTACTTC | CASQLAGGLYEQYF
few | TRBD1 | TRBJ1-1 | TRBV10-1 | TGCGCCAGCAGTGAGTCCTGGACAGGAACAGCTTTCTTT | CASSESWTGTAFF
few | - | TRBJ1-5 | TRBV20-1 | TGCAGTGCTAGAGAGCCCCTCGGGCAGGGTGATCAGCCCCAGCATTTT | CSAREPLGQGDQPQHF
many | - | TRBJ2-1 | TRBV20-1 | TGCAGTGCTAGAAACCGAGAGAGGGACAATGAGCAGTTCTTC | CSARNRERDNEQFF
- | TRBD1 | TRBJ2-5 | TRBV28 | TGTGCCAGCAGCCCCCCCCCGGGACAGCAAGAGACCCAGTACTTC | CASSPPPGQQETQYF
few | - | TRBJ2-3 | TRBV5-1 | TGCGCCAGCTCCGACCGCCCCGGCACAGATACGCAGTATTTT | CASSDRPGTDTQYF
few | - | TRBJ1-1 | TRBV4-1 | TGCGCCAGCAGCCCGGTGCCGGGTGAAGCTTTCTTT | CASSPVPGEAFF
many | TRBD2 | TRBJ2-5 | TRBV11-2 | TGTGCCAGCAGCTTAACAGGACTAGCGGGAGCCGGGGAGACCCAGTACTTC | CASSLTGLAGAGETQYF
once | TRBD1 | TRBJ2-1 | TRBV6-2/TRBV6-3 | TGTGCCAGCAGCCGGGACAGACCTCTAGTGATCTCCTACAATGAGCAGTTCTTC | CASSRDRPLVISYNEQFF
many | - | TRBJ1-4 | TRBV18 | TGTGCCAGCTCACCCGAACAGGGTGCTAATGAAAAACTGTTTTTT | CASSPEQGANEKLFF
few | - | TRBJ1-1 | TRBV2 | TGTGCCAGCAGTGTGACGGGGACTGAAGCTTTCTTT | CASSVTGTEAFF
few | - | TRBJ1-2 | TRBV4-1 | TGCGCCAGCAGCCAAGAGTGGGGAGCGTATGGCTACACCTTC | CASSQEWGAYGYTF
few | TRBD1 | TRBJ1-5 | TRBV6-1 | TGTGCCAGCAGACGGGACAGAGTTAGCAATCAGCCCCAGCATTTT | CASRRDRVSNQPQHF
- | - | TRBJ1-1 | TRBV5-1 | TGCGCCAGCAGCTTGGATGGCCCGAACACTGAAGCTTTCTTT | CASSLDGPNTEAFF
- | TRBD1 | TRBJ2-5 | TRBV7-9 | TGTGCCAGCAGCTCGGGGACAGGGTCATCACAAGAGACCCAGTACTTC | CASSSGTGSSQETQYF